This T cell receptor beta chain was identified in a study of blood T cell repertoires in COVID-19. Study-wide background: PBMCs, B-cell-depleted T cells, or T cells were the source of the cDNA or gDNA that made up the material.

Study processing details: By means of reference gene primer amplification, nucleated cell counts were estimated. TCRdb's copy holds only in-frame clones and misses some; the assay was immunoSEQ multiplex PCR. The V and J calls and the clone size are those of that table, but D and trimming were determined from the DNA. The sample lists 40,000 to 60,000 clones; more than 75% were seen once. The CDR3 consists of 14 residues. J was trimmed by 6 bases and V by 3 bases; bases with no gene match: 8. Germline V gene sequence: CDR1 SGHNT, CDR2 YYREEE (reference sequence). The sequenced sample was peripheral blood. This TCR was sampled from a woman aged 60 to 75 with acute or convalescent COVID-19. The chain has TRBV5-4 and TRBJ1-1; 7 bases are a match to TRBD1. In nucleotides, the CDR3 is TGTGCCAGCAGCTCGAAGGGGGCGCAGGCTGAAGCTTTCTTT. It codes for CASSSKGAQAEAFF.